Listed below are T cell receptor beta chains from one sample, sequenced in a study of spatial heterogeneity in lung cancer. TCRdb re-derived calls from the 5' RACE reads in MiXCR, one entry per CDR3 protein. The table has about 9,600 distinct CDR3 sequences, 12% seen once. The sequences come from lung tumor tissue, collected at surgery. The receptors shown here come from a male donor with early-stage non-small cell lung cancer. Both conserved end residues are part of each CDR3. Fields, in order: CDR3 length, V gene, J gene, CDR3 protein.

len: 13; v_gene: TRBV5-1; j_gene: TRBJ1-4; CDR3aa: CASSLEQLGKLFF
len: 12; v_gene: TRBV29-1; j_gene: TRBJ2-3; CDR3aa: CSVFSFTDTQYF
len: 17; v_gene: TRBV5-1; j_gene: TRBJ1-2; CDR3aa: CASSLMGQGARRDGYTF
len: 15; v_gene: TRBV6-6; j_gene: TRBJ1-5; CDR3aa: CASSPPSGNNQPQHF
len: 15; v_gene: TRBV7-2; j_gene: TRBJ2-3; CDR3aa: CASSLRLAGTDTQYF
len: 17; v_gene: TRBV3-1; j_gene: TRBJ2-7; CDR3aa: CASSRRSNQLLAGEQYF
len: 15; v_gene: TRBV3-1; j_gene: TRBJ2-7; CDR3aa: CASSPQEAQGAEQYF
len: 16; v_gene: TRBV20-1; j_gene: TRBJ2-1; CDR3aa: CSARLPTSGTWNEQFF
len: 12; v_gene: TRBV19; j_gene: TRBJ2-1; CDR3aa: CASSRLYNEQFF
len: 15; v_gene: TRBV20-1; j_gene: TRBJ2-7; CDR3aa: CSALGKPGLGYEQYF
len: 14; v_gene: TRBV11-2; j_gene: TRBJ2-3; CDR3aa: CASSFFLGTDTQYF
len: 15; v_gene: TRBV7-9; j_gene: TRBJ2-1; CDR3aa: CASSFKGSSYNEQFF
len: 14; v_gene: TRBV20-1; j_gene: TRBJ1-1; CDR3aa: CSARLQLTNTEAFF
len: 11; v_gene: TRBV20-1; j_gene: TRBJ2-7; CDR3aa: CSAHKLYEQYF
len: 11; v_gene: TRBV30; j_gene: TRBJ2-1; CDR3aa: CAWSAREGRFF
len: 15; v_gene: TRBV6-6; j_gene: TRBJ2-7; CDR3aa: CASSYVASGSYEQYF
len: 12; v_gene: TRBV27; j_gene: TRBJ2-5; CDR3aa: CAASVPSSTQYF
len: 12; v_gene: TRBV7-9; j_gene: TRBJ1-1; CDR3aa: CASSIESLEAFF
len: 15; v_gene: TRBV5-1; j_gene: TRBJ1-2; CDR3aa: CASSLRGERGYGYTF
len: 13; v_gene: TRBV29-1; j_gene: TRBJ2-3; CDR3aa: CSVGTGQGDTQYF
len: 13; v_gene: TRBV30; j_gene: TRBJ1-5; CDR3aa: CAWSPEGMQPQHF
len: 15; v_gene: TRBV6-2/TRBV6-3; j_gene: TRBJ1-1; CDR3aa: CATGYWGTMIIEAFF
len: 15; v_gene: TRBV7-9; j_gene: TRBJ1-2; CDR3aa: CASSLDRSRALGYTF
len: 15; v_gene: TRBV20-1; j_gene: TRBJ1-1; CDR3aa: CSARDAAGLNTEAFF
len: 15; v_gene: TRBV20-1; j_gene: TRBJ2-5; CDR3aa: CSARSLAEAQETQYF
len: 13; v_gene: TRBV27; j_gene: TRBJ1-1; CDR3aa: CASSRTYHTEAFF
len: 17; v_gene: TRBV20-1; j_gene: TRBJ2-5; CDR3aa: CSARATSGRGWQETQYF
len: 12; v_gene: TRBV2; j_gene: TRBJ2-7; CDR3aa: CASTRDPYEQYF
len: 15; v_gene: TRBV10-3; j_gene: TRBJ1-5; CDR3aa: CAISSGTGLNQPQHF
len: 15; v_gene: TRBV7-9; j_gene: TRBJ1-2; CDR3aa: CASSPPGGGAQGYTF
len: 13; v_gene: TRBV2; j_gene: TRBJ2-7; CDR3aa: CASSEQGLGEQYF
len: 14; v_gene: TRBV5-4; j_gene: TRBJ2-1; CDR3aa: CASSLAKLVNEQFF
len: 15; v_gene: TRBV6-5; j_gene: TRBJ1-1; CDR3aa: CASSYSLRDNTEAFF
len: 16; v_gene: TRBV20-1; j_gene: TRBJ2-5; CDR3aa: CSARPGQGSDWETQYF
len: 14; v_gene: TRBV6-2/TRBV6-3; j_gene: TRBJ1-1; CDR3aa: CASSYKGSTTEAFF
len: 14; v_gene: TRBV7-3; j_gene: TRBJ1-1; CDR3aa: CASSLGHSNTEAFF
len: 14; v_gene: TRBV12-3/TRBV12-4; j_gene: TRBJ2-2; CDR3aa: CASSSGLYTGELFF
len: 13; v_gene: TRBV4-1; j_gene: TRBJ2-5; CDR3aa: CASSLSGEETQYF
len: 14; v_gene: TRBV6-5; j_gene: TRBJ1-5; CDR3aa: CASSRDGDNQPQHF
len: 12; v_gene: TRBV12-3/TRBV12-4; j_gene: TRBJ2-7; CDR3aa: CASRGTGREQYF
len: 15; v_gene: TRBV7-9; j_gene: TRBJ1-3; CDR3aa: CASSLGGRLGNTIYF
len: 16; v_gene: TRBV7-9; j_gene: TRBJ2-1; CDR3aa: CASSHKTGSSYNEQFF
len: 17; v_gene: TRBV5-6; j_gene: TRBJ2-5; CDR3aa: CASSRRRLAGEKETQYF
len: 14; v_gene: TRBV20-1; j_gene: TRBJ1-1; CDR3aa: CSANVGGWGTEAFF
len: 13; v_gene: TRBV20-1; j_gene: TRBJ2-2; CDR3aa: CSASRANTGELFF
len: 12; v_gene: TRBV29-1; j_gene: TRBJ1-1; CDR3aa: CSVGRKNTEAFF
len: 13; v_gene: TRBV29-1; j_gene: TRBJ2-7; CDR3aa: CSVVEGTKNKQYF
len: 15; v_gene: TRBV6-5; j_gene: TRBJ2-3; CDR3aa: CASRSGLAGTDTQYF
len: 13; v_gene: TRBV9; j_gene: TRBJ2-3; CDR3aa: CASSPARPDTQYF
len: 15; v_gene: TRBV12-3/TRBV12-4; j_gene: TRBJ1-4; CDR3aa: CASSWDRGRDEKLFF
len: 14; v_gene: TRBV20-1; j_gene: TRBJ2-1; CDR3aa: CSARIRDRYNEQFF
len: 15; v_gene: TRBV7-6; j_gene: TRBJ2-7; CDR3aa: CASSLAAGRGYEQYF
len: 11; v_gene: TRBV7-6; j_gene: TRBJ1-1; CDR3aa: CASSSGVEAFF
len: 15; v_gene: TRBV6-1; j_gene: TRBJ2-1; CDR3aa: CAISVMEGTYNEQFF
len: 15; v_gene: TRBV15; j_gene: TRBJ1-3; CDR3aa: CATSRNTGSGNTIYF
len: 15; v_gene: TRBV11-2; j_gene: TRBJ2-1; CDR3aa: CASSLRGGPIYEQFF
len: 16; v_gene: TRBV9; j_gene: TRBJ2-1; CDR3aa: CASSVGGLAGGNEQFF
len: 16; v_gene: TRBV24-1; j_gene: TRBJ2-1; CDR3aa: CATSDFEGAGVDEQFF
len: 14; v_gene: TRBV6-5; j_gene: TRBJ2-5; CDR3aa: CASSQPDRVETQYF